The entry below gives a single TCR beta chain sequence along with its context. Antigen unknown. The CDR3 contains 17 residues. CDR1 and CDR2 (germline): SGDLS, YYNGEE. Trimming removed 0 bases from V and 0 bases from J, with 13 bases in between. The sample comes from a study of cytomegalovirus exposure and HLA in healthy donors. Study findings and constraints: Common viral pathogens were later found to be apparently linked to several of the most significant clusters.

The PCR made use of 60 Vbeta and 13 Jbeta primers. The method was immunoSEQ multiplex PCR; TCRdb's version includes in-frame clones alone and lacks a portion of them. The data show some 180,000 clones, roughly four fifths seen once. The chain uses TRBV9 and TRBJ1-3, with D possibly being TRBD1 (6 bases). This TCR was recovered from a man aged 30 to 45 in good health and CMV-seronegative. What was sequenced was PBMCs. CDR3 region: CASSVALRGASGNTIYF. The CDR3 DNA is TGTGCCAGCAGCGTAGCCTTGCGGGGGGCCTCTGGAAACACCATATATTTT.